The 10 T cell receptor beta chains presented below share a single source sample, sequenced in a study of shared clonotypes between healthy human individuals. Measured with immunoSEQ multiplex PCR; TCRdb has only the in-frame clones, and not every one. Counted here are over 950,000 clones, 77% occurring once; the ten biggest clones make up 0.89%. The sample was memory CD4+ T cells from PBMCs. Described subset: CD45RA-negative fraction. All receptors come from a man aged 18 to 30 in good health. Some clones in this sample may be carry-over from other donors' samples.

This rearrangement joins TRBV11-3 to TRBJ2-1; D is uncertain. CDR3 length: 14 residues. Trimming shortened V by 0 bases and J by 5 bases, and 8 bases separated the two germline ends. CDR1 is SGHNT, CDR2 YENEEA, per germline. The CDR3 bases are TGTGCCAGCAGCTTAGACCAGGTTAACAATGAGCAGTTCTTC. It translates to CASSLDQVNNEQFF.

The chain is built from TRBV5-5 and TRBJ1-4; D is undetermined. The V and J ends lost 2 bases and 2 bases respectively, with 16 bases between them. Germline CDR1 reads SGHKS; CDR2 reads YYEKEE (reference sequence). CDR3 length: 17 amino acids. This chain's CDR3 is CASSFVAGRATNEKLFF. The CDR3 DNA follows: TGTGCCAGCAGCTTTGTGGCAGGCCGGGCCACTAATGAAAAACTGTTTTTT.

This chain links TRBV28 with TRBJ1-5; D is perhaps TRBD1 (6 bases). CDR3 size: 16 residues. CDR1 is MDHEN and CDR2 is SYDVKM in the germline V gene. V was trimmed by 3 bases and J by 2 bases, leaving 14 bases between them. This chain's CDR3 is CASSFLGSGGNQPQHF. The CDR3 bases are TGTGCCAGCAGTTTTTTGGGGTCAGGGGGCAATCAGCCCCAGCATTTT.

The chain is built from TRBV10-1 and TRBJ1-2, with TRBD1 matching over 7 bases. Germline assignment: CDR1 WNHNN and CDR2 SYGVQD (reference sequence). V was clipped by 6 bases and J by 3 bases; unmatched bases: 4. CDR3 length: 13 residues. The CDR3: CASSPDRYYGYTF. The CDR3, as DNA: TGCGCCAGCAGCCCGGACAGGTACTATGGCTACACCTTC.

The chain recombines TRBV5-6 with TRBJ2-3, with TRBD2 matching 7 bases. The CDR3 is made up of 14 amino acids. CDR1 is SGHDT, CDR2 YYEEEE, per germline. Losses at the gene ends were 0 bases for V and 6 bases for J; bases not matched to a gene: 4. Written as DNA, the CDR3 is TGTGCCAGCAGCTTGGGCGGGAGAGCCGATACGCAGTATTTT. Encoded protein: CASSLGGRADTQYF.

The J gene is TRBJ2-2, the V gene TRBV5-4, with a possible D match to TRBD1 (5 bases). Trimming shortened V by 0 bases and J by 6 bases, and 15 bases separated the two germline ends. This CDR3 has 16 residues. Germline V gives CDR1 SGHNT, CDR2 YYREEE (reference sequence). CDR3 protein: CASSLDLDNLAGELFF. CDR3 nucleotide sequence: TGTGCCAGCAGCTTGGATTTGGACAACTTAGCCGGGGAGCTGTTTTTT.

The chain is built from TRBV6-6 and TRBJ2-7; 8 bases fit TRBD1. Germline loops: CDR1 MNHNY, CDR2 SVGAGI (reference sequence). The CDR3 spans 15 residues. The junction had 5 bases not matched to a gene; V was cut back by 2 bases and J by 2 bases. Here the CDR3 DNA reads TGTGCCAGCAGTTACGTTGCAGGGGGCCCCTACGAGCAGTACTTC. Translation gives CASSYVAGGPYEQYF.

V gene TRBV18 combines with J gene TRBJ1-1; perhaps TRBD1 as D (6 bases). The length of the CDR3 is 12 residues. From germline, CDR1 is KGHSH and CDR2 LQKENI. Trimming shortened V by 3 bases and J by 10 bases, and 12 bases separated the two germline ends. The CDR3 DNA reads TGTGCCAGCTCACCGCAACAGGGCACAGCTTTCTTT. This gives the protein CASSPQQGTAFF.

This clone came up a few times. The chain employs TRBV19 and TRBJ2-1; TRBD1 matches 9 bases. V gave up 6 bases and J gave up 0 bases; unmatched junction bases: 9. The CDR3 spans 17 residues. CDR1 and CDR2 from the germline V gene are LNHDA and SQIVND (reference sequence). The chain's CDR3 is CASSDMGTGSSYNEQFF. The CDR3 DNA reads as TGTGCCAGTAGCGACATGGGGACAGGGAGCTCCTACAATGAGCAGTTCTTC.

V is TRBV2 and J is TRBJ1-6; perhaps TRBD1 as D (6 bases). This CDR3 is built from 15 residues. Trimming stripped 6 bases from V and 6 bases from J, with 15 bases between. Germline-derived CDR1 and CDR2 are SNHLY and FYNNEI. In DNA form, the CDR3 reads TGTGCCAGCAGGCAGGGGTCCCTCGGTAATTCACCCCTCCACTTT. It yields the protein CASRQGSLGNSPLHF.